This record looks at one T cell receptor beta chain sequence and its context. Its antigen is not known. V lost 8 bases, J lost 6 bases, and 5 bases stayed unmatched. The germline V gene encodes CDR1 MNHNS and CDR2 SASEGT. The CDR3 covers 13 residues. Cycle 7 day 1, cycle 4 day 1, and baseline were the timepoints at which blood was sampled. The data derive from a study of OX40 agonist ivuxolimab in advanced cancers. Study conclusions and caveats: By week 6 at 0.1 to 3.0 mg/kg, blood CD4+ and CD8+ T cells had expanded clonally.

The assay was immunoSEQ multiplex PCR, and TCRdb's table has in-frame clones only and misses some. The table has 85,000 to 100,000 clones, approximately 85% seen once. The rearrangement joins TRBV6-1 to TRBJ2-1; TRBD2 agrees at 9 bases. This clonotype was sampled from an adult with an advanced solid tumor such as melanoma, head and neck, liver or kidney cancer. The specimen comprised CD4+ or CD8+ T cells sorted from blood, sampled in a trial of the OX40 agonist ivuxolimab. As DNA, the CDR3 is TGTGCCAGCGCAGAGGGACTAGCCAATGAGCAGTTCTTC. Protein: CASAEGLANEQFF.